The clone carrying this T cell receptor (beta chain) was detected only a few times. What it binds is unknown. V was pared by 0 bases and J by 8 bases, with 15 bases between. From germline, CDR1 is SGHRS and CDR2 YFSETQ. The CDR3 consists of 15 residues. These data originate in a study of T-cell memory formation after mild COVID-19. Study-wide context: Largely donor-specific sequence clusters came from a couple of donors. Findings and caveats of the study: Later expanders leaned CD4+, whereas clones that contracted between day 15 and 85 were balanced CD4/CD8.

TCRdb recomputed calls from the 5' RACE reads with MiXCR, one row per CDR3 protein. The table includes under 300,000 distinct CDR3 sequences, around 17% detected once. The chain has TRBV5-1 and TRBJ2-1; D gene uncertain. This clonotype originated in a man aged 18 to 30 who had mild COVID-19 (a few samples of this study predate the infection). Cell type and time point are not known. Sequencing input: PBMCs or a T cell subset sorted from them (not recorded which). CDR3 DNA sequence: TGCGCCAGCAGCTTGGCCGTGCTAGATAAATATGAGCAGTTCTTC. Protein product: CASSLAVLDKYEQFF.